This T cell receptor (beta chain) originates from a study of beta chain features in type 1 diabetes. The isolated RNA, all of it, was reverse transcribed, so expressed TCRB transcripts were what got sequenced. Clones were sequenced by immunoSEQ multiplex PCR, and TCRdb holds only the in-frame ones, with some missing. The sample lists hundreds of thousands of clones, over 9.5% occurring once. Study outcomes and limitations: The naive, central memory and Treg TCRB repertoires of patients appeared to be more similar to one another than those of healthy donors. Type 1 diabetes patients had fewer VDJ junction insertions and more deletions.

Each of the CD4+ naive, central memory, regulatory and stem cell-like memory populations was sorted via CD45RO/CCR7/CD25/CD127/CD95/CD27. With V trimmed by 2 bases and J by 7 bases, 5 bases remained unmatched. Germline V gene lookup returns CDR1 SQVTM and CDR2 ANQGSEA. The CDR3 is made up of 13 amino acids. This clone was counted only a few times. As yet, its antigen is unknown. Sequenced sample: naive CD4+ T cells from blood. The chain uses TRBV29-1 and TRBJ2-5, with 9 bases identical to TRBD2. The TCR was taken from a woman younger than 35 in good health. The CDR3, as DNA: TGCAGCGTTGAATTTGCGGGAGGGGGGACCCAGTACTTC. Translating it yields CSVEFAGGGTQYF.